These T cell receptor beta chains were read from a single sample in a study of beta chain features in type 1 diabetes. Data came from immunoSEQ multiplex PCR; TCRdb stores just in-frame clones and leaves some out. The sample includes about 280,000 clones, 15% of them seen just once. The sequencing input was naive CD4+ T cells from blood. Every receptor here comes from a man aged 18 to 29 with type 1 diabetes. CDR3s leave out the opening cysteine and the closing phenylalanine or tryptophan.

13	TRBJ2-7	TRBV6-5	AASVLPGHSYEQY
12	TRBJ1-5	TRBV6-5	ASSYRGSNQPQH
12	TRBJ2-3	TRBV30	AWSSAGGQDTQY
11	TRBJ1-2	TRBV30	AWSVFPGEGYT
11	TRBJ2-3	TRBV9	ASGQGPTDTQY
13	TRBJ1-2	TRBV28	ASSSQDRGIYGYT
11	TRBJ1-2	TRBV6-4	ASSLTGQHGYT
11	TRBJ1-2	TRBV5-1	ASSLAGDSGYT
11	TRBJ2-3	TRBV6-6	ASRTRGTDTQY
10	TRBJ2-7	TRBV28	ASRLQGREQY
12	TRBJ1-1	TRBV6-6	ASSYRERDTEAF
12	TRBJ1-1	TRBV2	ASSRTGANTEAF
12	TRBJ1-2	TRBV18	ASSLLTGEYGYT
12	TRBJ2-5	TRBV10-3	AISETGGGKTQY
14	TRBJ2-1	TRBV28	ASSSKLQGRMSEQF
12	TRBJ1-4	TRBV11-2	ASSSRSTNEKLF
17	TRBJ1-4	TRBV5-1	ASSRRTVSTVATNEKLF
13	TRBJ2-6	TRBV29-1	SVGTAGSGANVLT
13	TRBJ2-7	TRBV19	ASTPRGYDSYEQY
10	TRBJ1-2	TRBV2	ASRVGGAGYT
12	TRBJ2-2	TRBV10-1	ASSESPSVGELF
14	TRBJ2-2	TRBV9	ASSRLAGGNTGELF
12	TRBJ2-5	TRBV7-2	ASSFLQGAETQY
13	TRBJ2-2	TRBV5-1	ASTILQGNTGELF